This TCR beta chain was found in a study of neoadjuvant nivolumab and ipilimumab in lung cancer. The study, taken as a whole, reports: From pretherapy to surgery, tumor richness and clonality rose with dual therapy. Resected tumors had greater TCR richness and clonality than uninvolved lung. Only a small number of samples underwent TCR sequencing.

Sequencing was performed with immunoSEQ multiplex PCR; in TCRdb, only in-frame clones are kept and a portion is missing. In the table there are about 1,900 clones, about 85% of which are singletons. V gave up 4 bases and J gave up 5 bases, with 8 bases separating them. Germline values: CDR1 SNHLY, CDR2 FYNNEI. The CDR3 covers 12 residues. Notes on this clone: The antigen remains unidentified.

This sequence originates from an adult with non-small cell lung cancer. The chain carries TRBV2 and TRBJ2-5; possible D gene TRBD2, 6 bases. The sequencing used tumor tissue, collected before neoadjuvant nivolumab, alone or with ipilimumab. The CDR3: CASSGDFETQYF. DNA for the CDR3: TGTGCCAGCAGTGGGGACTTTGAGACCCAGTACTTC.